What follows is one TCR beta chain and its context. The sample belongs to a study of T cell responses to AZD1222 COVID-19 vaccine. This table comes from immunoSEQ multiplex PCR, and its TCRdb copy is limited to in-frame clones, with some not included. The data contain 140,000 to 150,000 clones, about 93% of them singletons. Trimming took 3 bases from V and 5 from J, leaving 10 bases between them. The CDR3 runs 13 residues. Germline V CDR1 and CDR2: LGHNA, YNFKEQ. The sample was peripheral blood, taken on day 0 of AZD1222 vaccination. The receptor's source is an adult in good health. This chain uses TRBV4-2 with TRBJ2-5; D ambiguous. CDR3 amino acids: CASSHDEGETQYF. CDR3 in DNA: TGTGCCAGCAGCCACGATGAAGGGGAGACCCAGTACTTC.